This T cell receptor beta chain was found in a study of shared clonotypes between healthy human individuals. Assay used: immunoSEQ multiplex PCR; TCRdb lists only in-frame clones, some missing. The data hold approximately 2,000,000 clones, with over 85% observed a single time. Naive CD8 populations comprised CD45RO-negative cells positively selected for CCR7, excluding terminally differentiated effector memory CD45RA+ cells. V shed 3 bases, J shed 8 bases, and the junction held 11 bases outside the gene matches. The CDR3 consists of 17 residues. Germline V gene lookup returns CDR1 MNHEY and CDR2 SMNVEV (reference sequence).

The source is a man between 18 and 35 years old in good health. Some clones in this sample may be carry-over from other donors' samples. The genes are TRBV27 and TRBJ2-3; 13 bases match TRBD2. The sequenced sample was naive CD8+ T cells from PBMCs. The CDR3 bases are TGTGCCAGCAGTTTTGTCAGGACTAGCGGGAGCACGGGTACGCAGTATTTT. Amino acids: CASSFVRTSGSTGTQYF.